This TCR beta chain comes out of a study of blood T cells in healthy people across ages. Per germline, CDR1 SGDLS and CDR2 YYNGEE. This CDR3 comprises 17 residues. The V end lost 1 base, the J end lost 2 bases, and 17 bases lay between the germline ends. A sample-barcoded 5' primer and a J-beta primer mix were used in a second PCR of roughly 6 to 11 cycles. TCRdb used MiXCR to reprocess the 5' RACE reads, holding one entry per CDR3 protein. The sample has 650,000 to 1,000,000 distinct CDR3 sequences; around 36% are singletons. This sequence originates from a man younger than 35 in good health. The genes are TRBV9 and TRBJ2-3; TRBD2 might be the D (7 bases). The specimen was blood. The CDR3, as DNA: TGTGCCAGCAGCGTAAATCTCTGGGGGGGCGACACAGATACGCAGTATTTT. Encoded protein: CASSVNLWGGDTDTQYF. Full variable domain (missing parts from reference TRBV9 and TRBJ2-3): DSGVTQTPKHLITATGQRVTLRCSPRSGDLSVYWYQQSLDQGLQFLIQYYNGEERAKGNILERFSAQQFPDLHSELNLSSLELGDSALYFCASSVNLWGGDTDTQYFGPGTRLTVL.